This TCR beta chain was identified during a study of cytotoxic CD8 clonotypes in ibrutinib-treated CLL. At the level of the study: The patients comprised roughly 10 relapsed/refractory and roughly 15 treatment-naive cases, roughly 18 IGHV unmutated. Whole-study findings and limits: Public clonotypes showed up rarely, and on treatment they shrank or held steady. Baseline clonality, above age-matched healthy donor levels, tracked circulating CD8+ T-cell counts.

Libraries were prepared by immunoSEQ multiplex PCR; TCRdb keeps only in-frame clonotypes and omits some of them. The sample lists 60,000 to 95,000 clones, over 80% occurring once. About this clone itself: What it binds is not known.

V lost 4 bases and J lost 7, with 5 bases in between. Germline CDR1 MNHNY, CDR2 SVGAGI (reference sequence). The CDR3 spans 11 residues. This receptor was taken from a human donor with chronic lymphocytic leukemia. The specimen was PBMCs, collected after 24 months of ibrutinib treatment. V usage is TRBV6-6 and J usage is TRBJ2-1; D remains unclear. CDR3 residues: CASSSFNEQFF. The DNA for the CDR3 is TGTGCCAGCAGTTCCTTTAATGAGCAGTTCTTC.